This T cell receptor (beta chain) came from a study of blood T cell repertoires in COVID-19. The overall study: Collection of acute and convalescent COVID-19 samples took place in the United States, Italy and Spain.

TCRdb's copy holds only in-frame clones and misses some; the assay was immunoSEQ multiplex PCR. The data show more than 95,000 clones, 85% to 90% seen once. The V end was cut by 4 bases, the J end by 4 bases, with 14 bases between. CDR1 SGDLS and CDR2 YYNGEE come from the germline V gene. This CDR3 comprises 15 residues. Sequencing used peripheral blood. This chain connects TRBV9 to TRBJ1-4, with a weak D call TRBD1 (6 bases). This clonotype was sampled from a woman over 75 with COVID-19, enrolled during active disease. In nucleotides, the CDR3 is TGTGCCAGCAGCTCACAGGGTTGGGGTAATGAAAAACTGTTTTTT. It is translated as CASSSQGWGNEKLFF.